The TCR beta chain described here comes from a study of blood T cell repertoires in COVID-19. Study at large: Acute and convalescent COVID-19 specimens originated in the United States, Italy and Spain. In each case, the material was cDNA or gDNA derived from T cells, B-cell-depleted T cells, or PBMCs.

In the study's own analysis: Amplified reference gene primers provided the basis for estimating nucleated cell counts. Measured with immunoSEQ multiplex PCR; TCRdb has only the in-frame clones, and not every one. Clone size and the V and J calls come from that table; the DNA yielded D and trimming. Of under 200,000 clones listed, approximately 88% are singletons. Germline-derived CDR1 and CDR2 are MNHEY and SVGAGI. V gave up 8 bases and J gave up 5 bases, with 7 bases separating them. The CDR3 sequence is 11 residues long. This clone was seen more than once but under ten times. V and J are TRBV6-5 and TRBJ1-5, with TRBD1 as a possible D gene (5 bases). This receptor was identified in a woman older than 75 with active or convalescent COVID-19. The sequenced sample consisted of peripheral blood. CDR3: CASGADQPQHF. CDR3 nucleotides: TGTGCCAGCGGGGCGGATCAGCCCCAGCATTTT.